The 4 T cell receptor beta chains below all came from one sample that was sequenced in a study of cytomegalovirus exposure and HLA in healthy donors. PCR used 60 Vbeta primers and 13 Jbeta primers. TCRdb's table, derived via immunoSEQ multiplex PCR, lists solely in-frame clones and lacks some. The sample contains around 100,000 clones, approximately 70% of which appear only once. Sequenced sample: PBMCs. The receptor set was obtained from a man aged 30 to 39 in good health and CMV-seropositive.

This clone has more than one count but fewer than ten. The genes are TRBV27 and TRBJ2-1, with TRBD1 identical over 8 bases. V lost 10 bases, J lost 3 bases, and 8 bases stayed unmatched. In germline, CDR1 is MNHEY, CDR2 SMNVEV (reference sequence). The CDR3 totals 14 residues. For the CDR3, the DNA is TGTGCCACCACTGGACAGGGAAACTACAATGAGCAGTTCTTC. Amino acid sequence: CATTGQGNYNEQFF.

The chain has TRBV7-6 and TRBJ2-5; D perhaps matches TRBD2 (6 bases). V lost 2 bases, J lost 4 bases, and 14 bases lay in between. Per the germline V gene, CDR1 is SGHVS and CDR2 is FNYEAQ. The CDR3 covers 15 residues. CDR3 amino acids: CASSLILAEGETQYF. The CDR3, as DNA: TGTGCCAGCAGCTTAATACTAGCCGAGGGAGAGACCCAGTACTTC. The entire variable domain, with the rest obtained from reference TRBV7-6 and TRBJ2-5, is as follows: GAGVSQSPRYKVTKRGQDVALRCDPISGHVSLYWYRQALGQGPEFLTYFNYEAQQDKSGLPNDRFSAERPEGSISTLTIQRTEQRDSAMYRCASSLILAEGETQYFGPGTRLLVL.

The chain is built from TRBV12-5 and TRBJ2-3, with a weak D call TRBD1 (6 bases). V lost 4 bases to trimming and J lost 4 bases, with 21 bases between them. The V gene's germline CDR1 is LGHNT and CDR2 FRNRAP. CDR3 size: 17 residues. This CDR3 is CASGWGPEDRDPDTQYF. The CDR3 bases are TGTGCTAGTGGTTGGGGGCCAGAAGATCGGGACCCAGATACGCAGTATTTT.

V and J are TRBV12-2 and TRBJ2-5; the table's D call of TRBD2 was not tested on the DNA. TRBV12-2 is tagged as a pseudogene. There are 15 residues in the CDR3. In DNA, the CDR3 is TGTGCAAGTCGCTTAGTTGCGCAAGACCAAGAGACCCAGTACTTC. Translation gives CASRLVAQDQETQYF.